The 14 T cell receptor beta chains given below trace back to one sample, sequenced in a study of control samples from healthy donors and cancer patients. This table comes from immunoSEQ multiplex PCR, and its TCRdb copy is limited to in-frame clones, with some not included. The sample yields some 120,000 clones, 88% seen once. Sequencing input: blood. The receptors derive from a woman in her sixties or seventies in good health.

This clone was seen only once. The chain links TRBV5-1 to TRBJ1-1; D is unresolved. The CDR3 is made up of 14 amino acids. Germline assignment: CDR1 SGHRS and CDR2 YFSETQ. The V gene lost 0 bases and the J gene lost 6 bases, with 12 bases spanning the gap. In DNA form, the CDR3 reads TGCGCCAGCAGCTTGGACCTGACTCGATCTGAAGCTTTCTTT. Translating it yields CASSLDLTRSEAFF.

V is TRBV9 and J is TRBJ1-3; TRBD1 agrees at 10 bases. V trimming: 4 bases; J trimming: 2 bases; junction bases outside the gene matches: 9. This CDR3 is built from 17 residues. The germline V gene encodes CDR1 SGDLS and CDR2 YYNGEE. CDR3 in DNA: TGTGCCAGCAGCTTCAGTCCCGGGACAGGGGCTGGAAACACCATATATTTT. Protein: CASSFSPGTGAGNTIYF.

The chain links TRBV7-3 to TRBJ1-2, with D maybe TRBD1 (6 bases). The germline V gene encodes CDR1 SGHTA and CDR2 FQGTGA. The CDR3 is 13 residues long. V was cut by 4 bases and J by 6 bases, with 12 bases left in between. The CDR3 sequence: CASSSTGIDGYTF. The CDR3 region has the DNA TGTGCCAGCAGCTCAACAGGGATTGATGGCTACACCTTC.

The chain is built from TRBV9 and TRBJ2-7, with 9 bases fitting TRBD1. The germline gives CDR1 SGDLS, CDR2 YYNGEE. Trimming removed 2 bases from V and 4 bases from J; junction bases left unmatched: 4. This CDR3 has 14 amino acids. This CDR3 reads CASSVTGGRYEQYF. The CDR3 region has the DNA TGTGCCAGCAGCGTGACAGGGGGTCGGTACGAGCAGTACTTC.

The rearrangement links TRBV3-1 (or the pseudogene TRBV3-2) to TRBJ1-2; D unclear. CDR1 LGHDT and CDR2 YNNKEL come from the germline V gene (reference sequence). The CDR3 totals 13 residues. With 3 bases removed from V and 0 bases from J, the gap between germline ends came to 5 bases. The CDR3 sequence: CASSQGANYGYTF. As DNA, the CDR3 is TGTGCCAGCAGCCAGGGCGCTAACTATGGCTACACCTTC.

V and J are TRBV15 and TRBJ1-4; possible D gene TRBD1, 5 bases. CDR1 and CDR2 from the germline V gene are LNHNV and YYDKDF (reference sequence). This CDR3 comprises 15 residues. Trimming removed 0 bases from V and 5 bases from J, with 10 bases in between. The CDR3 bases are TGTGCCACCAGCAGAGACGGCCGGGGGAATGAAAAACTGTTTTTT. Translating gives CATSRDGRGNEKLFF.

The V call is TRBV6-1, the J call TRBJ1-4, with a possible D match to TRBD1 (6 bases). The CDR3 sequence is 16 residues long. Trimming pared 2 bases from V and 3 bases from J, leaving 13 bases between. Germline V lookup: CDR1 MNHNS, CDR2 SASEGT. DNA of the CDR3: TGTGCCAGCAGTGAATTATACAGGGCATCTAATGAAAAACTGTTTTTT. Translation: CASSELYRASNEKLFF.

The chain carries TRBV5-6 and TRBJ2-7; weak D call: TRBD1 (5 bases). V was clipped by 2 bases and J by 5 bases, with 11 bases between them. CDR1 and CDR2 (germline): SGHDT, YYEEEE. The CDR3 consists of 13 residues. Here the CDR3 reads CASSFGARDEQYF. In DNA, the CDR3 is TGTGCCAGCAGCTTTGGGGCACGGGACGAGCAGTACTTC. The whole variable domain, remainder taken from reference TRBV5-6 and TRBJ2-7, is DAGVTQSPTHLIKTRGQQVTLRCSPKSGHDTVSWYQQALGQGPQFIFQYYEEEERQRGNFPDRFSGHQFPNYSSELNVNALLLGDSALYLCASSFGARDEQYFGPGTRLTVT.

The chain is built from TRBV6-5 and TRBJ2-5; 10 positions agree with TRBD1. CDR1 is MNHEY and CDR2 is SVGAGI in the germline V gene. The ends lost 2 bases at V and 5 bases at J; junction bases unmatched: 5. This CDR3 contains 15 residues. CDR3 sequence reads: CASSYATGGSETQYF. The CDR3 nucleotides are TGTGCCAGCAGTTACGCGACAGGGGGCAGTGAGACCCAGTACTTC.

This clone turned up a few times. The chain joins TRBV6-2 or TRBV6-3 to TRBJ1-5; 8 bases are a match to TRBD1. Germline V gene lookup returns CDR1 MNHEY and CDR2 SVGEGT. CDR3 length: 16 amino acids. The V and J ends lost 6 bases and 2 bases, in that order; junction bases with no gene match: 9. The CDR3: CASSLTRGRGNQPQHF. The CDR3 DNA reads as TGTGCCAGCAGCCTCACCAGGGGGCGAGGCAATCAGCCCCAGCATTTT.

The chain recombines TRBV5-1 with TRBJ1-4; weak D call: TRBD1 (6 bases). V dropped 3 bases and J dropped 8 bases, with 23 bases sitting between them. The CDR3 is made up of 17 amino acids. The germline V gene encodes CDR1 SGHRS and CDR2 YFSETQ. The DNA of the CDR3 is TGCGCCAGCAGCTGGGGTCTGGGAGCAGGGGTCGGGGAAAAACTGTTTTTT. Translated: CASSWGLGAGVGEKLFF.

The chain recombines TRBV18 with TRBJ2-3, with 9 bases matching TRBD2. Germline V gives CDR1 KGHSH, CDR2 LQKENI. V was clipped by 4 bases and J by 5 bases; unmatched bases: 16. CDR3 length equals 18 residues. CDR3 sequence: CASSLNIGAGGLVDTQYF. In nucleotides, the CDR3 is TGTGCCAGCTCACTCAATATTGGAGCGGGGGGCCTCGTAGATACGCAGTATTTT.

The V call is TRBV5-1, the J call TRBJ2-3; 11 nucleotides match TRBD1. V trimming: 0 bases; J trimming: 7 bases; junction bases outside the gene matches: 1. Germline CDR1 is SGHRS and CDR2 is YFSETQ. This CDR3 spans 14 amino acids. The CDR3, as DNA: TGCGCCAGCAGCTTGGGGGACAGGGGGAATACGCAGTATTTT. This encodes CASSLGDRGNTQYF.

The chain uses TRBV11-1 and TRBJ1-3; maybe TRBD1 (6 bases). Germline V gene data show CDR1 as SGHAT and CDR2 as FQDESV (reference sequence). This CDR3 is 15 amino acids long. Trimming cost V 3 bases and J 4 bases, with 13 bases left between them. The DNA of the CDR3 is TGTGCCAGCAGCTTGAATCCAGGGGTCGGAAACACCATATATTTT. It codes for CASSLNPGVGNTIYF. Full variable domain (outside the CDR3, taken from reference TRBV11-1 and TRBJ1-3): EAEVAQSPRYKITEKSQAVAFWCDPISGHATLYWYRQILGQGPELLVQFQDESVVDDSQLPKDRFSAERLKGVDSTLKIQPAELGDSAMYLCASSLNPGVGNTIYFGEGSWLTVV.